This is a list of T cell receptor beta chains from one sample in a study of blood T cell repertoires in COVID-19. Method: immunoSEQ multiplex PCR; TCRdb's copy keeps in-frame clones and lacks some. The sample includes around 220,000 clones, about 88% of them seen just once. The sequencing sample was made of peripheral blood. The receptors were sampled from a woman between 40 and 55 years old who had recovered from COVID-19. CDR3s include the opening cysteine and the closing phenylalanine or tryptophan. The D gene is left open where the match is weak. Only some rows state a clone size, as once, few, many or a class for expanded clones.

TRBV28	TRBJ1-2	.	.	TGTGCCAGCAGTTTCCCACAGACAGGCGGCTATGGCTACACCTTC	CASSFPQTGGYGYTF
TRBV19	TRBJ1-3	.	.	TGTGCCAGTGCCGACACAGGGAGAGGAAACACCATATATTTT	CASADTGRGNTIYF
TRBV6-5	TRBJ2-5	.	.	TGTGCCAGCAGTTACTCGAGAACCCAAGAGACCCAGTACTTC	CASSYSRTQETQYF
TRBV4-3	TRBJ2-5	.	few	TGCGCCAGCAGCCAACACGGGTTAGAGGAAGAGACCCAGTACTTC	CASSQHGLEEETQYF
TRBV10-3	TRBJ2-7	.	.	TGTGCCATCAGTGGAGTGGGGGGGACAATCTACGAGCAGTACTTC	CAISGVGGTIYEQYF
TRBV5-1	TRBJ1-2	TRBD1	.	TGCGCCAGCAGCACCGGACAGGGGGCAAGCTATGGCTACACCTTC	CASSTGQGASYGYTF
TRBV19	TRBJ2-3	TRBD2	.	TGTGCCAGTAGTAGCGGGAGCTACACAGATACGCAGTATTTT	CASSSGSYTDTQYF
TRBV2	TRBJ2-2	.	.	TGTGCCAGTACAAGCCGAGCAGGGGTCACCGGGGAGCTGTTTTTT	CASTSRAGVTGELFF
TRBV4-2	TRBJ2-7	.	.	TGTGCCAGCAGCCCTGCCAGTCGTACAGGGTCCTACGAGCAGTACTTC	CASSPASRTGSYEQYF
TRBV10-3	TRBJ2-3	.	.	TGTGCCATCAGTGAGCCGGGACTGGGCACAGATACGCAGTATTTT	CAISEPGLGTDTQYF
TRBV4-3	TRBJ1-4	.	.	TGCGCCAGCAGCCGAAAGGGAGCAACTAATGAAAAACTGTTTTTT	CASSRKGATNEKLFF
TRBV5-1	TRBJ2-1	TRBD2	.	TGCGCCAGCAGCGAGGGACTAGCGGGAGGACGGCAGTTCTTC	CASSEGLAGGRQFF
TRBV29-1	TRBJ2-3	TRBD2	.	TGCAGCGTTGAGGGAGGACGGACTAGCGGATCAGATACGCAGTATTTT	CSVEGGRTSGSDTQYF
TRBV11-3	TRBJ2-1	TRBD1	.	TGTGCCAGCAGCTTAGCCGGACAGGGCTACAATGAGCAGTTCTTC	CASSLAGQGYNEQFF
TRBV7-9	TRBJ2-3	TRBD2	.	TGTGCCAGCAGCGGGGCGGGCAGCGGGAGGTTAGATACGCAGTATTTT	CASSGAGSGRLDTQYF
TRBV7-2	TRBJ1-5	TRBD1	once	TGTGCCAGCAGCTTAGGGACAGGGACAAATCAGCCCCAGCATTTT	CASSLGTGTNQPQHF
TRBV14	TRBJ1-6	TRBD1	.	TGTGCCAGCAGCCAGGTTAAATCCGGACAGGGATACTCACCCCTCCACTTT	CASSQVKSGQGYSPLHF
TRBV30	TRBJ2-1	TRBD1	few	TGTGCCTGGACCCCAAAAACCGGGACAGGGATTGTCAATGAGCAGTTCTTC	CAWTPKTGTGIVNEQFF
TRBV2	TRBJ2-5	TRBD2	.	TGTGCCAGCAGCGGGACTAGCGGGGGGAGCCTTACCCAAGAGACCCAGTACTTC	CASSGTSGGSLTQETQYF
TRBV4-1	TRBJ1-2	TRBD1	.	TGCGCCAGCAGCCAACCGACCGGGACAGTTAACTATGGCTACACCTTC	CASSQPTGTVNYGYTF
TRBV19	TRBJ2-6	TRBD1	.	TGTGCCAGTAGTGGGGACAGGGGTCCTCTTCGGGCCAACGTCCTGACTTTC	CASSGDRGPLRANVLTF
TRBV21-1	TRBJ1-2	.	.	TGTGCCAGCAGCAACGGAGAGGACAGGGTTAAACTGAATGGCTACACCTTC	CASSNGEDRVKLNGYTF
TRBV12-5	TRBJ2-5	TRBD2	once	TGTGCTAGTGGTCGAGGGCTAGCGGGAAAAGAGACCCAGTACTTC	CASGRGLAGKETQYF